These T cell receptor beta chains were read from a single sample in a study of cytomegalovirus exposure and HLA in healthy donors. Method: immunoSEQ multiplex PCR; TCRdb's copy keeps in-frame clones and lacks some. Seen here are 170,000 or so clones, over 65% observed once, and the top ten hold 1.4% to 1.5%. Material for sequencing was PBMCs. The receptors derive from a woman aged 30 to 39 in good health and CMV-seropositive. Both conserved end residues are part of each CDR3. A D gene is named only where the DNA matches it firmly. Clone size is shown for a subset of rows, as once, few, many or a class of expanded clone.

>TRBV5-1|TRBD1|-|TRBJ1-1
TGCGCCAGCAGTCTGACAGGGTTCGACACTGAAGCTTTCTTT
CASSLTGFDTEAFF
>TRBV5-8|-|-|TRBJ2-3
TGTGCCAGCAGCGACCCGGGGAGAACAGATACGCAGTATTTT
CASSDPGRTDTQYF
>TRBV13|-|-|TRBJ2-1
TGTGCCAGCAGCTTAGCTCAGGGGCGGCCCCAGCAGTTCTTC
CASSLAQGRPQQFF
>TRBV11-1|TRBD1|-|TRBJ2-1
TGTGCCAGCAGCGTTCCGGGGACAGGGGCCTACAATGAGCAGTTCTTC
CASSVPGTGAYNEQFF
>TRBV5-1|TRBD2|-|TRBJ2-5
TGCGCCAGCAGCCGTAGCGGGGGGCAAGAGACCCAGTACTTC
CASSRSGGQETQYF
>TRBV10-3|TRBD2|-|TRBJ2-5
TGTGCCATCACTGAAGGGGTCGGGGGGGAGACCCAGTACTTC
CAITEGVGGETQYF
>TRBV30|TRBD1|once|TRBJ2-4
TGTGCCTGGGGACAGGGCTCAAACATTCAGTACTTC
CAWGQGSNIQYF
>TRBV6-1|-|once|TRBJ2-3
TGTGCCAGCAGTCAGGTTGGGGGCCGATCAGATACGCAGTATTTT
CASSQVGGRSDTQYF
>TRBV9|TRBD1|-|TRBJ2-7
TGTGCCAGCAGCGTCGGGGCCGGCGGGACAGGGTTCTACGAGCAGTACTTC
CASSVGAGGTGFYEQYF
>TRBV10-3|-|-|TRBJ2-6
TGTGCCATCAGTGAGTCGGAGGGCAGCTCTGGGGCCAACGTCCTGACTTTC
CAISESEGSSGANVLTF
>TRBV2|-|-|TRBJ2-1
TGTGCCAGCAGTGGCCAGGGGGAAGGCGGGAGGTTCGACAATGAGCAGTTCTTC
CASSGQGEGGRFDNEQFF
>TRBV7-2|-|-|TRBJ2-7
TGTGCCAGCAGCCGAGGGTTTAACGAGCAGTACTTC
CASSRGFNEQYF
>TRBV21-1|-|-|TRBJ1-1
TGTGCCAGCAGCAAAGGGGACAACTCAACGGACACTGAAGCTTTCTTT
CASSKGDNSTDTEAFF
>TRBV28|TRBD1|-|TRBJ1-5
TGTGCCAGCAGTTTGAACAGGGGGACCGGGGGCAATCAGCCCCAGCATTTT
CASSLNRGTGGNQPQHF
>TRBV5-1|TRBD1|-|TRBJ1-4
TGCGCCAGCAGCCTGTCCGGGACAGGGTTTGAAAAACTGTTTTTT
CASSLSGTGFEKLFF
>TRBV11-3|TRBD1|-|TRBJ1-2
TGTGCCAGCAGCTTAGCAGGGGGCCTTAACTATGGCTACACCTTC
CASSLAGGLNYGYTF
>TRBV27|TRBD1|few|TRBJ2-5
TGTGCCAGCAGGGAGACAGGGAGAGAGACCCAGTACTTC
CASRETGRETQYF
>TRBV19|TRBD2|-|TRBJ2-1
TGTGCCAGTAGTATTTGGTCCGGGACTAGCGACAATGAGCAGTTCTTC
CASSIWSGTSDNEQFF
>TRBV10-3|TRBD1|-|TRBJ1-5
TGTGCCATCAGTGAGTCGGCACAGGGGATCGGTCAGCCCCAGCATTTT
CAISESAQGIGQPQHF
>TRBV19|-|-|TRBJ1-1
TGTGCCAGTAGTTCGACATCTGACACTGAAGCTTTCTTT
CASSSTSDTEAFF
>TRBV30|-|-|TRBJ2-5
TGTGCCTGGAGTACTAGCCGGGAGACCCAGTACTTC
CAWSTSRETQYF
>TRBV30|TRBD2|-|TRBJ2-7
TGTGCCTGGAGTAGAATAGCGGGAGGGTCCGAGCAGTACTTC
CAWSRIAGGSEQYF
>TRBV5-1|-|-|TRBJ1-3
TGCGCCAGCAGCTTGGCCTCACCGAGCTCTGGAAACACCATATATTTT
CASSLASPSSGNTIYF
>TRBV6-6|-|-|TRBJ1-2
TGTGCCAGCGGGACACAGGGCGTATTGGACGGCTACACCTTC
CASGTQGVLDGYTF
>TRBV30|TRBD1|-|TRBJ1-2
TGTGCCTGGAGTGCCCCCTTAGACAGGGGGGTCTATGGCTACACCTTC
CAWSAPLDRGVYGYTF
>TRBV10-3|TRBD1|once|TRBJ2-5
TGTGCCATCAAATCCGGGACAGGGGTAGAGACCCAGTACTTC
CAIKSGTGVETQYF
>TRBV28|-|-|TRBJ1-2
TGTGCCAGCAGTTTTCTTCGAAACTCCTATGGCTACACCTTC
CASSFLRNSYGYTF
>TRBV29-1|TRBD2|few|TRBJ2-2
TGCAGCGTTGATCGTCTAGCGGACGGGGAGCTGTTTTTT
CSVDRLADGELFF
>TRBV5-6|-|-|TRBJ2-2
TGTGCCAGCAGCTTGGGCTCCGTTAGCACCGGGGAGCTGTTTTTT
CASSLGSVSTGELFF
>TRBV5-1|TRBD2|-|TRBJ2-2
TGCGCCAGCAGCTTGGAGCTAGCGGGAGGGTCGAACACCGGGGAGCTGTTTTTT
CASSLELAGGSNTGELFF
>TRBV30|-|-|TRBJ2-2
TGTGCCTTAAGCCGGGACTCGAACACCGGGGAGCTGTTTTTT
CALSRDSNTGELFF
>TRBV9|TRBD1|-|TRBJ1-1
TGTGCCAGCAGCCCCGGGAGGACAGGGGGGAACACTGAAGCTTTCTTT
CASSPGRTGGNTEAFF
>TRBV30|TRBD2|-|TRBJ2-1
TGTGCCTGGAGTGTTAGCGGGGTGCGGTTCTTC
CAWSVSGVRFF
>TRBV7-6|TRBD1|-|TRBJ1-1
TGTGCCAGCAGCAGTACAGGGGGCGCGTATACTGAAGCTTTCTTT
CASSSTGGAYTEAFF
>TRBV6-5|TRBD2|-|TRBJ2-7
TGTGCCAGCACTCCCGGGGGGGCACTCGAGCAGTACTTC
CASTPGGALEQYF
>TRBV25-1|-|-|TRBJ1-1
TGTGCCAGCAGTGTCCCAGGGGCGGCGAACACTGAAGCTTTCTTT
CASSVPGAANTEAFF
>TRBV5-1|TRBD2|-|TRBJ2-5
TGCGCCAGCAGCTCCCGGGGAGCGGGAGCCCCAGAGACCCAGTACTTC
CASSSRGAGAPETQYF
>TRBV9|-|-|TRBJ2-1
TGTGCCAGCAGCGTAGGGTGGGCGACCTACAATGAGCAGTTCTTC
CASSVGWATYNEQFF
>TRBV29-1|-|-|TRBJ2-1
TGCAGCGTTTCAACAGGACGTCGGAGCTCCTACAATGAGCAGTTCTTC
CSVSTGRRSSYNEQFF
>TRBV11-2|-|-|TRBJ2-3
TGTGCCAGCAGCTTAGATCGTAGTGATACGCAGTATTTT
CASSLDRSDTQYF
>TRBV28|-|-|TRBJ1-5
TGTGCCAGCAGCAAACACAGGGAGAATCAGCCCCAGCATTTT
CASSKHRENQPQHF
>TRBV5-6|-|-|TRBJ1-5
TGTGCCAGCAGCTTGTTGGCAGCGGGGCGGCAGCCCCAGCATTTT
CASSLLAAGRQPQHF